This TCR beta chain was retrieved from a study of T-cell memory formation after mild COVID-19. Concerning this clonotype itself: Antigen unknown.

Study-level points and caveats: Certain responding clones were present in pre-infection memory, suggesting participation of cross-reactive memory. CD8+ contracting clones occupied EMRA, while CD4+ ones occupied mainly CM and EM. Clones contracting over day 15 to 85 were CD4/CD8 balanced, with later expanders leaning CD4+.

CDR3 size: 14 residues. Germline lookup yields CDR1 KGHSH and CDR2 LQKENI. Trimming took 3 bases from V and 3 from J, leaving 11 bases between them. A single record per CDR3 protein comes from TCRdb applying MiXCR to the 5' RACE reads. The sample consists of over 500,000 distinct CDR3 sequences, approximately 15% of them appearing once. The specimen was PBMCs or a T cell subset sorted from them (not recorded which). The chain combines TRBV18 with TRBJ1-1, with a weak D call TRBD1 (6 bases). The sequence was collected from an adult woman who had mild COVID-19 (a few samples of this study predate the infection). Cell type and time point are not known. The CDR3 is CASSPRRTDTEAFF. The CDR3 nucleotides read TGTGCCAGCTCACCTCGCCGGACAGACACTGAAGCTTTCTTT.